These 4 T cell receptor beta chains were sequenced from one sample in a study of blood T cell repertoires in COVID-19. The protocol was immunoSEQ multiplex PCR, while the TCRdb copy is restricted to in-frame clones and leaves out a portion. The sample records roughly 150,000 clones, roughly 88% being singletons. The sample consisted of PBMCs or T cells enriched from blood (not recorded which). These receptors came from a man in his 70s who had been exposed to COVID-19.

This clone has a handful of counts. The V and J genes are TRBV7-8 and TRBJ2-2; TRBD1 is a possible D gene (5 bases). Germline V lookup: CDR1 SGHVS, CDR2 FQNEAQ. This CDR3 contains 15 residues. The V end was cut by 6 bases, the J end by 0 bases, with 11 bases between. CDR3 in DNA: TGTGCCAGCAGGTTTGGGGCCTCGAACACCGGGGAGCTGTTTTTT. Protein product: CASRFGASNTGELFF.

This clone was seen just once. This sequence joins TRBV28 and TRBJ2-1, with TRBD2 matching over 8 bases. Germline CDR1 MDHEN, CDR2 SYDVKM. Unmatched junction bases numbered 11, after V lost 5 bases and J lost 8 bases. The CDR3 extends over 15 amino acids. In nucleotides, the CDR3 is TGTGCCAGCAGTCCGGGACTAGGGACCACCGATGAGCAGTTCTTC. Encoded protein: CASSPGLGTTDEQFF.

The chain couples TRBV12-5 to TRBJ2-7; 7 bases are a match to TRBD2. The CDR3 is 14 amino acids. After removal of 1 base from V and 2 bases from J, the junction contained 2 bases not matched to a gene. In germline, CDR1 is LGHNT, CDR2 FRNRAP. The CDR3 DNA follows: TGTGCTAGTGGTTTGGGGGGACTAACCTACGAGCAGTACTTC. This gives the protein CASGLGGLTYEQYF.

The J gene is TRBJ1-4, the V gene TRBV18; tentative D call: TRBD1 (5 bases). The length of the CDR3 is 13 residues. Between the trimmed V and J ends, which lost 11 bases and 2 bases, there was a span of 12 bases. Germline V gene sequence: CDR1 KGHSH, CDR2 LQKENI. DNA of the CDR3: TGTGCCGCCGCGGCAGGGACTAATGAAAAACTGTTTTTT. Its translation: CAAAAGTNEKLFF.